A selection of T cell receptor beta chains follows, all from one sample in a study of early stage breast cancer tumors. Repertoires were generated with immunoSEQ multiplex PCR, while TCRdb's copy carries only in-frame clones and drops some. The data hold 14,000 or so clones, with around three quarters observed a single time. Sequenced material: normal breast tissue next to the tumor. These receptors all come from a person between 50 and 60 years old with breast cancer. CDR3s include the opening cysteine and the closing phenylalanine or tryptophan. The order of the fields is clone size, J gene, V gene, CDR3 protein. Size tells how often a clone was seen (once, few, many) or the class of an expanded clone, and some rows leave it out.

clone size: .
J gene: TRBJ1-4
V gene: TRBV2
CDR3 protein: CASILRQGGNEKLFF

clone size: .
J gene: TRBJ2-2
V gene: TRBV7-6
CDR3 protein: CASSSLGGELFF

clone size: .
J gene: TRBJ1-6
V gene: TRBV10-2
CDR3 protein: CANSESDRVSSPLHF

clone size: .
J gene: TRBJ1-2
V gene: TRBV2
CDR3 protein: CASSNRDRVYGYTF

clone size: .
J gene: TRBJ1-1
V gene: TRBV6-5
CDR3 protein: CASSRPGGTEAFF

clone size: .
J gene: TRBJ2-1
V gene: TRBV5-1
CDR3 protein: CASSLGTRGNEQFF

clone size: .
J gene: TRBJ2-1
V gene: TRBV7-3
CDR3 protein: CASSVSPSSVYNEQFF

clone size: .
J gene: TRBJ2-3
V gene: TRBV18
CDR3 protein: CASSLGASDTQYF

clone size: .
J gene: TRBJ2-7
V gene: TRBV19
CDR3 protein: CASRYGGVSGGPYEQYF

clone size: .
J gene: TRBJ1-2
V gene: TRBV19
CDR3 protein: CASSIGGQGAYGYTF

clone size: .
J gene: TRBJ1-1
V gene: TRBV5-1
CDR3 protein: CASGMQGLTEAFF

clone size: .
J gene: TRBJ1-3
V gene: TRBV18
CDR3 protein: CASSPAAMSWDTIYF

clone size: .
J gene: TRBJ1-2
V gene: TRBV29-1
CDR3 protein: CSVEDTGTGYGYTF

clone size: .
J gene: TRBJ2-5
V gene: TRBV7-8
CDR3 protein: CASSLEIDRKETQYF

clone size: .
J gene: TRBJ1-1
V gene: TRBV9
CDR3 protein: CASSVGAEMMNTEAFF

clone size: .
J gene: TRBJ2-1
V gene: TRBV6-5
CDR3 protein: CASSTPGTGEEFF

clone size: few
J gene: TRBJ2-7
V gene: TRBV18
CDR3 protein: CASSPPGTGAYEQYF

clone size: .
J gene: TRBJ1-1
V gene: TRBV5-6
CDR3 protein: CASSLPGVRYTEAFF

clone size: .
J gene: TRBJ1-1
V gene: TRBV19
CDR3 protein: CASIAGQGGTEAFF

clone size: .
J gene: TRBJ2-3
V gene: TRBV6-6
CDR3 protein: CASSYTGGGTDTQYF

clone size: once
J gene: TRBJ2-3
V gene: TRBV10-3
CDR3 protein: CAISEIPGGQDMTDTQYF

clone size: .
J gene: TRBJ1-1
V gene: TRBV19
CDR3 protein: CASSSLKGRDTEAFF

clone size: .
J gene: TRBJ2-2
V gene: TRBV29-1
CDR3 protein: CSVDGGGYTGELFF

clone size: few
J gene: TRBJ2-7
V gene: TRBV6-1
CDR3 protein: CASGGTPYEQYF

clone size: .
J gene: TRBJ2-2
V gene: TRBV4-3
CDR3 protein: CASSSIWGTGELFF

clone size: .
J gene: TRBJ1-2
V gene: TRBV2
CDR3 protein: CASSSQGAEYGYTF

clone size: .
J gene: TRBJ2-3
V gene: TRBV10-3
CDR3 protein: CAISPNPLAGLQYTQYF

clone size: .
J gene: TRBJ2-2
V gene: TRBV9
CDR3 protein: CASSVAEGDTGELFF

clone size: once
J gene: TRBJ1-2
V gene: TRBV28
CDR3 protein: CASRLTGAENWGYTF

clone size: .
J gene: TRBJ1-3
V gene: TRBV4-3
CDR3 protein: CASSQDPGNTIYF

clone size: .
J gene: TRBJ2-5
V gene: TRBV25-1
CDR3 protein: CASSESGKETQYF

clone size: .
J gene: TRBJ2-2
V gene: TRBV6-1
CDR3 protein: CASSRDRVDTGELFF